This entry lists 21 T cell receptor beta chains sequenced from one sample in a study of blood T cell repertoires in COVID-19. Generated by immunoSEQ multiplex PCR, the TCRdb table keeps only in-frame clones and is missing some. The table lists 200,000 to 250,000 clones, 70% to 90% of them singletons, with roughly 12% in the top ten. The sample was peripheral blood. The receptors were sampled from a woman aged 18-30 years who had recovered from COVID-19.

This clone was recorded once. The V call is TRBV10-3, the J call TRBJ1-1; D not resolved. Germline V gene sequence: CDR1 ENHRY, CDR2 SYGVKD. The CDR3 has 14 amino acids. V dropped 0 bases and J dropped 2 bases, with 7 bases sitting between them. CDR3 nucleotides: TGTGCCATCAGTGAGTCGCCGGGTAACACTGAAGCTTTCTTT. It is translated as CAISESPGNTEAFF.

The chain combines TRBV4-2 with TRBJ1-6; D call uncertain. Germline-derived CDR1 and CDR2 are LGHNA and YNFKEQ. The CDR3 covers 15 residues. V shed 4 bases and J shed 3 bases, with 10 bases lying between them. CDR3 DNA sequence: TGTGCCAGCAGCCCAGGACTGAACTATAATTCACCCCTCCACTTT. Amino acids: CASSPGLNYNSPLHF.

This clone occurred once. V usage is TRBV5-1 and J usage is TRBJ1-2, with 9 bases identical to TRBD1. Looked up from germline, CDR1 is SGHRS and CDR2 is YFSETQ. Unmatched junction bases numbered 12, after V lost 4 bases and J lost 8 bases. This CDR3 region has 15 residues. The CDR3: CASSLGDRAGVGYTF. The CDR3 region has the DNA TGCGCCAGCAGCCTGGGGGACAGGGCAGGAGTGGGCTACACCTTC.

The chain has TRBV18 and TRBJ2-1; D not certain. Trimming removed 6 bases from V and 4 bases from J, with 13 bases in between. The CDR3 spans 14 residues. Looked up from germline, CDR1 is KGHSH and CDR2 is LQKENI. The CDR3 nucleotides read TGTGCCAGCTCCGCCATTGGTACATACAATGAGCAGTTCTTC. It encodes CASSAIGTYNEQFF.

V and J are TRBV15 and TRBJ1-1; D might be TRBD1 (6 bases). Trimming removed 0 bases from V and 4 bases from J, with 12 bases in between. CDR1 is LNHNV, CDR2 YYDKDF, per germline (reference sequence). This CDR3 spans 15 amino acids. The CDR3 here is CATSRDLQGTTEAFF. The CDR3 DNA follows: TGTGCCACCAGCAGAGATTTGCAGGGGACCACTGAAGCTTTCTTT.

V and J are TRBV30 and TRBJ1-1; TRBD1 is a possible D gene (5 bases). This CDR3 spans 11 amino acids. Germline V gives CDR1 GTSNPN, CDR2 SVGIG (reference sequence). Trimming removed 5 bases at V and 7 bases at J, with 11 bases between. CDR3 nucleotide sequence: TGTGCCTGGGGGGTGGGGCTTGAAGCTTTCTTT. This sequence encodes CAWGVGLEAFF. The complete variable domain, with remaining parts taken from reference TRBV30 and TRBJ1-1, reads SQTIHQWPATLVQPVGSPLSLECTVEGTSNPNLYWYRQAAGRGLQLLFYSVGIGQISSEVPQNLSASRPQDRQFILSSKKLLLSDSGFYLCAWGVGLEAFFGQGTRLTVV.

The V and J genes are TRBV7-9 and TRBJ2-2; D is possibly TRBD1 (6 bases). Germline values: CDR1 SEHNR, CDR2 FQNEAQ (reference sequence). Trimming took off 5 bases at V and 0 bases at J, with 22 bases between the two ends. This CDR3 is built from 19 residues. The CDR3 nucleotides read TGTGCCAGCAGCCCTAGAGGCCCAACACGGGACACGAACACCGGGGAGCTGTTTTTT. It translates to CASSPRGPTRDTNTGELFF.

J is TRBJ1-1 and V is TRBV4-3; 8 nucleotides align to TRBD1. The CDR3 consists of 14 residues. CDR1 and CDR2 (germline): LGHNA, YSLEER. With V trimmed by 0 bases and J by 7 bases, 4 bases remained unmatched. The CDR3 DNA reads TGCGCCAGCAGCCAAGATCCAGGGGGCGGTGAAGCTTTCTTT. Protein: CASSQDPGGGEAFF.

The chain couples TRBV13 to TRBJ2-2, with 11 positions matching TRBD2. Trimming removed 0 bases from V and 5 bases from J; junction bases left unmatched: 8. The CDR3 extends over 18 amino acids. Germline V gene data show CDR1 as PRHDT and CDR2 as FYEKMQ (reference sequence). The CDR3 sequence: CASSLGLTSGRATGELFF. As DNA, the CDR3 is TGTGCCAGCAGCTTAGGCCTTACTAGCGGGAGAGCAACCGGGGAGCTGTTTTTT.

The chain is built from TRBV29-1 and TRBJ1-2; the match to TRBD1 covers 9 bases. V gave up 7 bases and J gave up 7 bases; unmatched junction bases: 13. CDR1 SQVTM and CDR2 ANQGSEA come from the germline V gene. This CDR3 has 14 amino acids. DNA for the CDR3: TGCAGCGACCGGTACGGGACAGGGCTCGGTGGCTACACCTTC. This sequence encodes CSDRYGTGLGGYTF. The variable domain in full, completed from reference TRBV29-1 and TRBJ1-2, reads SAVISQKPSRDICQRGTSLTIQCQVDSQVTMMFWYRQQPGQSLTLIATANQGSEATYESGFVIDKFPISRPNLTFSTLTVSNMSPEDSSIYLCSDRYGTGLGGYTFGSGTRLTVV.

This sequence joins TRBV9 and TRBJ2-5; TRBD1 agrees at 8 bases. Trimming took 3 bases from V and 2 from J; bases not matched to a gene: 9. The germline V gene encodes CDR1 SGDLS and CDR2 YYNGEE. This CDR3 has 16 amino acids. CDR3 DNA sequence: TGTGCCAGCAGCGGACCGACAGGGGAGGTTCAAGAGACCCAGTACTTC. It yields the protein CASSGPTGEVQETQYF.

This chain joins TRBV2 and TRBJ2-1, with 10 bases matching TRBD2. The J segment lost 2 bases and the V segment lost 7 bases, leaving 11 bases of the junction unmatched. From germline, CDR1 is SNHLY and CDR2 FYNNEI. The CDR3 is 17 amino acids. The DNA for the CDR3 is TGTGCCAGCACCCTGGGGGGAAGCGGGAGGGCCTACAATGAGCAGTTCTTC. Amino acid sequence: CASTLGGSGRAYNEQFF.

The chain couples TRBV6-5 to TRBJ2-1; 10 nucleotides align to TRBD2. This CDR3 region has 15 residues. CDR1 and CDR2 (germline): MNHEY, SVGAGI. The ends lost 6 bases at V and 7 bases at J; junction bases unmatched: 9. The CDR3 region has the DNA TGTGCCAGCAGATCAGCGGGAGGGCCGCGTAATGAGCAGTTCTTC. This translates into CASRSAGGPRNEQFF.

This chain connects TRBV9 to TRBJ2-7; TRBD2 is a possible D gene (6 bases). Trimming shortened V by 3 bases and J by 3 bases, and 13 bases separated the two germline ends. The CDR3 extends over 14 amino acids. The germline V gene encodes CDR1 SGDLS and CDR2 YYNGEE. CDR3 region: CASSGGGVGYEQYF. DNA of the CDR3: TGTGCCAGCAGCGGAGGAGGGGTGGGCTACGAGCAGTACTTC.

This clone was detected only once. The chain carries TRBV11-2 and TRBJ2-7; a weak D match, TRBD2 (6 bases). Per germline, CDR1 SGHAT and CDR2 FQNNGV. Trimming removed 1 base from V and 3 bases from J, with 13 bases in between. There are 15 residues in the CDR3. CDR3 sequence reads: CASSLVPGRIYEQYF. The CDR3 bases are TGTGCCAGCAGCTTAGTTCCCGGGAGAATCTACGAGCAGTACTTC.

The CDR3 spells CASSQQGWAHSGANVLTF. As DNA, the CDR3 is TGTGCCAGCAGCCAACAGGGTTGGGCCCACTCTGGGGCCAACGTCCTGACTTTC. V usage is TRBV14 and J usage is TRBJ2-6; tentative D call: TRBD1 (5 bases). Per the germline V gene, CDR1 is SGHDN and CDR2 is FVKESK. The CDR3 totals 18 residues. Trimming removed 2 bases from V and 0 bases from J, with 14 bases in between.

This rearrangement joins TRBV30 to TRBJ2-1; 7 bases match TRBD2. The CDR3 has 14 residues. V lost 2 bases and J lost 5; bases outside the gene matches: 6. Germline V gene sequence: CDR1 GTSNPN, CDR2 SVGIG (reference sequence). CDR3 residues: CAWSPSGVNNEQFF. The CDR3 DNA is TGTGCCTGGAGTCCCAGCGGGGTGAACAATGAGCAGTTCTTC.

CDR3 amino acids: CASSILGEAGELFF. The CDR3 DNA sequence: TGTGCCAGCAGCATTTTAGGGGAGGCCGGGGAGCTGTTTTTT. V is TRBV7-2 and J is TRBJ2-2; TRBD2 is a possible D gene (6 bases). The CDR3 contains 14 residues. The V end lost 5 bases, the J end lost 6 bases, and 13 bases lay between the germline ends. The V gene's germline CDR1 is SGHTA and CDR2 FQGNSA.

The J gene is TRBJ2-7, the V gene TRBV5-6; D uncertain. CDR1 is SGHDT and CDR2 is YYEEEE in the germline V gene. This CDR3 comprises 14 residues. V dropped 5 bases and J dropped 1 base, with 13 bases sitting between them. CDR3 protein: CASRPDGRSYEQYF. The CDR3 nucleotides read TGTGCCAGCAGACCTGATGGCCGATCCTACGAGCAGTACTTC.

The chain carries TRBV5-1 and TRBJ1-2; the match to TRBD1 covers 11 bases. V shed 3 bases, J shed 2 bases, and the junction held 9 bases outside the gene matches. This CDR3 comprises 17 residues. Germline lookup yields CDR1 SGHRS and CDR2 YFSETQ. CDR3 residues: CASSSPGQGVTNYGYTF. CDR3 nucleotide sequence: TGCGCCAGCAGCTCTCCGGGACAGGGGGTGACAAACTATGGCTACACCTTC. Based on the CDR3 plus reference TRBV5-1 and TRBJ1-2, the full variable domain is KAGVTQTPRYLIKTRGQQVTLSCSPISGHRSVSWYQQTPGQGLQFLFEYFSETQRNKGNFPGRFSGRQFSNSRSEMNVSTLELGDSALYLCASSSPGQGVTNYGYTFGSGTRLTVV.

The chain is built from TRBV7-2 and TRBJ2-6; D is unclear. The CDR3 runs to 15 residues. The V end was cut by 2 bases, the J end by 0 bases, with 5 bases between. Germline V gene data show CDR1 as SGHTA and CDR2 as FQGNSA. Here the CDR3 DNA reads TGTGCCAGCAGCTTAACTGACTCTGGGGCCAACGTCCTGACTTTC. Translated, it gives CASSLTDSGANVLTF. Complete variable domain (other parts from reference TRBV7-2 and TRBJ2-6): GAGVSQSPSNKVTEKGKDVELRCDPISGHTALYWYRQSLGQGLEFLIYFQGNSAPDKSGLPSDRFSAERTGGSVSTLTIQRTQQEDSAVYLCASSLTDSGANVLTFGAGSRLTVL.